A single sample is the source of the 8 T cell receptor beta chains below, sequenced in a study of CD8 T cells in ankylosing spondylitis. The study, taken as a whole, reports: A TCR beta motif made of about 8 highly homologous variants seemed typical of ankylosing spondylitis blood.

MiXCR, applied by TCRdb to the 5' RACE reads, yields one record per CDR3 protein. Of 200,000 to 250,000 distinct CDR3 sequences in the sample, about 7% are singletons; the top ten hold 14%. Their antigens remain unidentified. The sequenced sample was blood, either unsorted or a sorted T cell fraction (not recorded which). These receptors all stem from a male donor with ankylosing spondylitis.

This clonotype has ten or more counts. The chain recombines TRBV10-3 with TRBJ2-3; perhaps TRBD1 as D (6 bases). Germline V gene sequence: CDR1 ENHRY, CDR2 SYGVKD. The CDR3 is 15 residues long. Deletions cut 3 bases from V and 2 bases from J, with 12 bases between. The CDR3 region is CAISEGQRNTDTQYF. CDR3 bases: TGTGCCATCAGTGAAGGACAGAGAAACACAGATACGCAGTATTTT.

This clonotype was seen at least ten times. CDR3 residues: CASSQTPPDWMAYSYEQYF. CDR3 in DNA: TGCGCCAGCAGCCAAACGCCGCCCGACTGGATGGCTTACTCCTACGAGCAGTACTTC. V usage is TRBV4-1 and J usage is TRBJ2-7; D is unclear. V gave up 2 bases and J gave up 0 bases, with 23 bases separating them. The CDR3 sequence is 19 residues long. Germline CDR1 is MGHRA and CDR2 is YSYEKL.

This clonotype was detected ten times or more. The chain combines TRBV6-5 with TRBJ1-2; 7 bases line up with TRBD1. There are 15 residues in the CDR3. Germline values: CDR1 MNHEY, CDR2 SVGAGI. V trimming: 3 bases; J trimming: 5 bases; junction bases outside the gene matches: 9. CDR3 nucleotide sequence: TGTGCCAGCAGTTATTTAAGGGGGCGGATATATGGCTACACCTTC. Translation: CASSYLRGRIYGYTF.

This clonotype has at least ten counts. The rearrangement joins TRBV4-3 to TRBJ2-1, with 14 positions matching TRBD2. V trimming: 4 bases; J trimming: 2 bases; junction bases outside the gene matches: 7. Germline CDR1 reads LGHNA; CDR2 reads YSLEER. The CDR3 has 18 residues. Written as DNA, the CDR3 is TGCGCCAGCAGCCCCTCCGGGACTAGCGGGAGTCCCTACAATGAGCAGTTCTTC. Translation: CASSPSGTSGSPYNEQFF.

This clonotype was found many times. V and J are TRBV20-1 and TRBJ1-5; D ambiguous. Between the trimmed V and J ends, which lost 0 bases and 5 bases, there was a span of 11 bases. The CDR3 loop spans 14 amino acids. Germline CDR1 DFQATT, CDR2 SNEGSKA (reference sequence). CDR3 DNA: TGCAGTGCTAGAGATAGCCGGGTGGATCAGCCCCAGCATTTT. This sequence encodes CSARDSRVDQPQHF.

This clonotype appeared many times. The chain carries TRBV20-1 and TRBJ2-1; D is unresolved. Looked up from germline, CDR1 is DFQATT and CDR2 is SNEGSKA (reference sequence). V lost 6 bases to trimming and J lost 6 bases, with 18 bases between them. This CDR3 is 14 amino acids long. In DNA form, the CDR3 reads TGCAGTGCCACGGACCGACTTAAGATCAATGAGCAGTTCTTC. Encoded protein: CSATDRLKINEQFF.

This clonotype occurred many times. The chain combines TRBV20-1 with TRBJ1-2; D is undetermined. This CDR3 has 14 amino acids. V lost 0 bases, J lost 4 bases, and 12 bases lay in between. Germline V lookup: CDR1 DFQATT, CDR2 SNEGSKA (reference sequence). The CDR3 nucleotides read TGCAGTGCTAGAGAGGCGTGGGCGGCCTATGGCTACACCTTC. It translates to CSAREAWAAYGYTF.

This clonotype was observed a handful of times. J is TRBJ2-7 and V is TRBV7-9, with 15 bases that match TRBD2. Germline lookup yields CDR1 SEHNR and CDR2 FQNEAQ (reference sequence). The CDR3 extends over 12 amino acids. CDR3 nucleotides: TGTGCTGCAGGACTAGCGGGGGGGGAGCAGTACTTC. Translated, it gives CAAGLAGGEQYF.